This entry lists 5 T cell receptor beta chains sequenced from one sample in a study of shared clonotypes between healthy human individuals. TCRdb's copy holds only in-frame clones and misses some; the assay was immunoSEQ multiplex PCR. The repertoire holds roughly 660,000 clones, with less than 95% as singletons. The sample was memory CD8+ T cells from PBMCs. Described subset: CD45RO+ cells pooled with CCR7-negative TemRA cells. These receptors came from a man aged 18 to 30 in good health. Some clones in this sample may be carry-over from other donors' samples.

J is TRBJ2-1 and V is TRBV29-1, with 7 bases lining up with TRBD1. This CDR3 spans 16 amino acids. CDR1 is SQVTM, CDR2 ANQGSEA, per germline. Losses at the gene ends were 3 bases for V and 1 base for J; bases not matched to a gene: 9. The CDR3 here is CSVDQGVRRSYNEQFF. The DNA for the CDR3 is TGCAGCGTTGACCAGGGGGTCAGGAGGTCCTACAATGAGCAGTTCTTC.

The chain is built from TRBV5-5 and TRBJ1-5; no clear D gene. The germline V and J ends were trimmed by 4 bases and 3 bases, with 8 bases remaining between them. CDR1 is SGHKS and CDR2 is YYEKEE in the germline V gene (reference sequence). CDR3 length equals 13 residues. The CDR3 sequence is CASSPGSNQPQHF. In DNA, the CDR3 is TGTGCCAGCAGCCCCGGATCCAATCAGCCCCAGCATTTT.

The V call is TRBV28, the J call TRBJ2-7; D is perhaps TRBD1 (6 bases). The CDR3 has 13 residues. In germline, CDR1 is MDHEN, CDR2 SYDVKM. Trimming shortened V by 10 bases and J by 4 bases, and 17 bases separated the two germline ends. The CDR3 reads CATQDRVEYEQYF. The CDR3 region has the DNA TGTGCCACTCAGGACAGAGTCGAGTACGAGCAGTACTTC.

The chain has TRBV5-4 and TRBJ2-1; TRBD2 matches at 9 bases. This CDR3 has 15 amino acids. The V and J ends lost 7 bases and 4 bases, in that order; junction bases with no gene match: 9. Germline values: CDR1 SGHNT, CDR2 YYREEE (reference sequence). In DNA, the CDR3 is TGTGCCAGCCTGCGGCGGGAGGGAATTTACAATGAGCAGTTCTTC. Amino acids: CASLRREGIYNEQFF.

The chain has TRBV10-3 and TRBJ2-1; 11 nucleotides line up with TRBD2. The CDR3 contains 16 residues. Germline CDR1 and CDR2: ENHRY and SYGVKD. Losses at the gene ends were 2 bases for V and 6 bases for J; bases not matched to a gene: 6. CDR3 region: CAISEPVAGGGNEQFF. For the CDR3, the DNA is TGTGCCATCAGTGAGCCCGTAGCGGGAGGGGGCAATGAGCAGTTCTTC.